The 18 T cell receptor beta chains below were found in one sample sequenced in a study of regulatory T cells in long-lasting Graves disease. Sequencing libraries for TCR beta were prepared with iRepertoire HTBI primers and Arm-PCR of CDR3 regions. TCRdb re-called the multiplex PCR reads through MiXCR, storing one row per CDR3 protein. The sample consists of under 800,000 distinct CDR3 sequences, roughly 15% of them appearing once. Sample time point: newly diagnosed GD, antithyroid drugs for less than 3 months. There was RNA extracted from PBMCs, and the TCR library was made from it. These records were also assigned to another study, of T cells in Graves' hyperthyroidism and ophthalmopathy.

The specimen was peripheral blood mononuclear cells (PBMCs), collected at new diagnosis, from a patient treated with antithyroid drugs. All receptors derive from a woman aged 30 to 39 with Graves disease.

Comment on this clonotype: The junction and the germline gene differ at one end; a read error may be behind it. The V call is TRBV28, the J call TRBJ2-1, with a weak D call TRBD2 (7 bases). From germline, CDR1 is MDHEN and CDR2 SYDVKM. The CDR3 loop spans 12 amino acids. The CDR3 reads CASSGRGDERFF. In nucleotides, the CDR3 is TGTGCCAGCAGTGGGAGGGGGGATGAGCGGTTCTTC.

This clonotype was counted a few times. The V and J genes are TRBV20-1 and TRBJ1-5, with 7 bases that match TRBD1. With 1 base clipped from V and 7 bases from J, the junction kept 13 bases outside the gene matches. The germline V gene has CDR1 DFQATT and CDR2 SNEGSKA (reference sequence). CDR3 length equals 16 residues. CDR3 in amino acids: CSARVPAGGGGQPQHF. The CDR3 DNA reads as TGCAGTGCTAGAGTCCCCGCAGGGGGGGGAGGACAGCCCCAGCATTTT.

The J gene is TRBJ1-2, the V gene TRBV20-1; no definite D call. Deletions cut 5 bases from V and 6 bases from J, with 13 bases between. Germline CDR1 is DFQATT and CDR2 is SNEGSKA (reference sequence). The CDR3 is made up of 12 amino acids. As DNA, the CDR3 is TGCAGTGCTCCGGTAGTCCCCCATGGCTACACCTTC. Translation gives CSAPVVPHGYTF.

Ten or more counts support this clonotype. The V gene is TRBV7-8, the J gene TRBJ2-3, with 7 positions matching TRBD1. CDR3 length equals 16 residues. Germline V gives CDR1 SGHVS, CDR2 FQNEAQ. V gave up 6 bases and J gave up 4 bases; unmatched junction bases: 13. CDR3 bases: TGTGCCAGCAGACAACAGGGGATATTCGTCCCAGATACGCAGTATTTT. Its translation is CASRQQGIFVPDTQYF.

This sequence joins TRBV6-2 or TRBV6-3 and TRBJ2-2, with D uncertain. Trimming took off 6 bases at V and 4 bases at J, with 9 bases between the two ends. CDR1 and CDR2 (germline): MNHEY, SVGEGT. This CDR3 spans 13 amino acids. The CDR3 DNA reads as TGTGCCAGCAGAGGCATCATCACCGGGGAGCTGTTTTTT. Translated, it gives CASRGIITGELFF.

This clonotype has at least ten counts. The chain has TRBV7-3 and TRBJ2-1, with D perhaps TRBD2 (6 bases). From germline, CDR1 is SGHTA and CDR2 FQGTGA. V shed 5 bases and J shed 6 bases, with 17 bases lying between them. This CDR3 has 15 amino acids. CDR3: CASSTDGTFTNEQFF. The CDR3 nucleotides are TGTGCCAGCAGCACAGACGGGACTTTCACCAATGAGCAGTTCTTC.

This clonotype was seen a single time. Being one base from a much bigger clone, this may be a read error. A read error is likely, as this CDR3 ends without the conserved phenylalanine or tryptophan. The chain links TRBV11-2 to TRBJ2-1; D is uncertain. Germline V gene sequence: CDR1 SGHAT, CDR2 FQNNGV. The CDR3 contains 13 residues. In DNA form, the CDR3 reads TGTGCCAGCACCTCTGCCTCCCACAATGAGCAGTTCCTC. It is translated as CASTSASHNEQFL.

The CDR3 DNA sequence: TGCAGTGCTAGAGTGGGCTACTACGAGCAGTACTTC. Amino acids: CSARVGYYEQYF. The chain uses TRBV20-1 and TRBJ2-7; no definite D call. The CDR3 is 12 amino acids. Trimming removed 1 base from V and 3 bases from J, with 7 bases in between. Germline CDR1 and CDR2: DFQATT and SNEGSKA (reference sequence).

The chain employs TRBV7-6 and TRBJ2-2; D not resolved. Between the trimmed V and J ends, which lost 3 bases and 7 bases, there was a span of 9 bases. The CDR3 is 13 residues long. Germline CDR1 and CDR2: SGHVS and FNYEAQ. The CDR3 coding sequence is TGTGCCAGCAGCTTGACTGGCGACGGGGAGCTGTTTTTT. It encodes CASSLTGDGELFF.

This clonotype turned up a few times. The rearrangement uses TRBV14 and TRBJ2-1; D is undetermined. Per germline, CDR1 SGHDN and CDR2 FVKESK. The CDR3 totals 12 residues. Between the trimmed V and J ends, which lost 0 bases and 10 bases, there was a span of 7 bases. Here the CDR3 DNA reads TGTGCCAGCAGCCAAGATCGGCTAGAGCAGTTCTTC. Translation gives CASSQDRLEQFF.

This clonotype was seen ten or more times. This chain links TRBV27 with TRBJ2-3; 9 bases line up with TRBD1. The CDR3 sequence is 16 residues long. With V trimmed by 3 bases and J by 4 bases, 8 bases remained unmatched. CDR1 and CDR2 (germline): MNHEY, SMNVEV (reference sequence). The CDR3 nucleotides read TGTGCCAGCAGTTTTTGGACAGGGGACCCCCCAGATACGCAGTATTTT. It is translated as CASSFWTGDPPDTQYF.

This rearrangement joins TRBV19 to TRBJ2-3; D is undetermined. Germline assignment: CDR1 LNHDA and CDR2 SQIVND (reference sequence). Trimming took 3 bases from V and 4 from J, leaving 5 bases between them. The CDR3 is 12 amino acids. In nucleotides, the CDR3 is TGTGCCAGTAGTATTAGGGCAGATACGCAGTATTTT. Encoded protein: CASSIRADTQYF. Combining the CDR3 with reference TRBV19 and TRBJ2-3 gives the whole variable domain DGGITQSPKYLFRKEGQNVTLSCEQNLNHDAMYWYRQDPGQGLRLIYYSQIVNDFQKGDIAEGYSVSREKKESFPLTVTSAQKNPTAFYLCASSIRADTQYFGPGTRLTVL.

In this sample, this clonotype turned up many times. The chain recombines TRBV20-1 with TRBJ1-5; D gene unclear. This CDR3 is 15 amino acids long. Germline assignment: CDR1 DFQATT and CDR2 SNEGSKA (reference sequence). The V gene lost 4 bases and the J gene lost 1 base, with 14 bases spanning the gap. The CDR3 here is CSATITVGSNQPQHF. The CDR3 region has the DNA TGCAGTGCTACTATCACGGTCGGAAGCAATCAGCCCCAGCATTTT.

Ten or more counts support this clonotype. J is TRBJ2-5 and V is TRBV24-1; 9 bases map to TRBD1. J lost 6 bases, V lost 3 bases, and 7 bases had no gene match. The CDR3 is 15 amino acids. Looked up from germline, CDR1 is KGHDR and CDR2 is SFDVKD. DNA for the CDR3: TGTGCCACCAGTGATAGAGGACAGGGGCCGAAGACCCAGTACTTC. This sequence encodes CATSDRGQGPKTQYF.

Ten or more counts support this clonotype. The chain couples TRBV7-3 to TRBJ1-2; no clear D. Per germline, CDR1 SGHTA and CDR2 FQGTGA. Trimming removed 0 bases at V and 8 bases at J, with 16 bases between. The CDR3 is 15 amino acids. The CDR3 reads CASSLTPGSGVGYTF. DNA of the CDR3: TGTGCCAGCAGCTTAACGCCCGGAAGTGGGGTGGGCTACACCTTC. The full variable domain, completed using reference TRBV7-3 and TRBJ1-2, is GAGVSQTPSNKVTEKGKYVELRCDPISGHTALYWYRQSLGQGPEFLIYFQGTGAADDSGLPNDRFFAVRPEGSVSTLKIQRTERGDSAVYLCASSLTPGSGVGYTFGSGTRLTVV.

Many counts were recorded for this clonotype. The chain links TRBV5-1 to TRBJ1-1; D call uncertain. Germline CDR1 and CDR2: SGHRS and YFSETQ. The germline V and J ends were trimmed by 0 bases and 2 bases, with 8 bases remaining between them. The CDR3 sequence is 14 residues long. The CDR3 region is CASSLVGPNTEAFF. CDR3 DNA sequence: TGCGCCAGCAGCTTGGTGGGTCCAAACACTGAAGCTTTCTTT.

This clonotype was recorded a few times. This sequence joins TRBV6-1 and TRBJ2-1; D is uncertain. This CDR3 has 15 residues. Germline assignment: CDR1 MNHNS and CDR2 SASEGT. V gave up 6 bases and J gave up 9 bases, with 21 bases separating them. CDR3 region: CASSSTTTNYAEQFF. The CDR3 coding sequence is TGTGCCAGCAGCTCCACTACCACAAATTACGCTGAGCAGTTCTTC.

This clonotype was detected ten times or more. The rearrangement uses TRBV2 and TRBJ1-1; D is undetermined. Per the germline V gene, CDR1 is SNHLY and CDR2 is FYNNEI. V was clipped by 7 bases and J by 4 bases, with 13 bases between them. The CDR3 is 13 amino acids. CDR3 in DNA: TGTGCCAGCAAGAGGATGGCCACCACTGAAGCTTTCTTT. Residues: CASKRMATTEAFF. The whole variable domain, remainder taken from reference TRBV2 and TRBJ1-1, is EPEVTQTPSHQVTQMGQEVILRCVPISNHLYFYWYRQILGQKVEFLVSFYNNEISEKSEIFDDQFSVERPDGSNFTLKIRSTKLEDSAMYFCASKRMATTEAFFGQGTRLTVV.